The clone carrying this T cell receptor (beta chain) was observed a handful of times. Antigen unknown. One entry per CDR3 protein, called by TCRdb with MiXCR from the multiplex PCR reads. The sample lists roughly 15,000 distinct CDR3 sequences; roughly 50% were seen once. The CDR3 loop spans 14 amino acids. The V and J ends lost 6 bases and 5 bases, in that order; junction bases with no gene match: 3. Looked up from germline, CDR1 is MRHNA and CDR2 is SNTAGT. The data were obtained in a study of breast tumors, draining lymph nodes, adjacent tissues. Whole-study results and caveats: Tumors had less TCR diversity than lymph nodes, more than nontumor tissue.

The TCR was taken from a female donor with breast cancer. Some clones in this sample may be carry-over from other donors' samples. The V and J genes are TRBV6-4 and TRBJ2-5, with 13 bases identical to TRBD2. The sequenced sample was tumor-adjacent breast tissue. CDR3 region: CASSLTSGGETQYF. The CDR3 bases are TGTGCCAGCAGCCTGACTAGCGGGGGGGAGACCCAGTACTTC.